This passage covers 16 T cell receptor beta chains from one sample sequenced in a study of PD-1 blockade in classical Hodgkin lymphoma (dated by TCRdb to about 2020). What this sample's time point label stands for: cycle 4 day 1 (C4D1), after about 6 weeks of nivolumab. Every trial patient had relapsed following autologous stem cell transplantation, and prior brentuximab vedotin exposure was what differed among cohorts A, B and C. The library was produced with the immunoSEQ multiplex PCR assay. This is the immuneACCESS table as TCRdb keeps it, with only in-frame sequences that have V and J called. A part of the clones is gone; compared with another copy, unresolved V genes explain less than half, and the rest is unexplained. This sample comprises over 15,000 clones, 76% of them detected only once. The ten biggest clones cover around 40% of the sample. Sequences were derived from peripheral blood mononuclear cells (PBMCs), sampled before the fourth cycle of nivolumab. Receptors were obtained from a human donor with classical Hodgkin lymphoma.

The J gene is TRBJ2-1, the V gene TRBV6-5; D may match TRBD1 or TRBD2 (7 bases each). V lost 5 bases to trimming and J lost 9 bases, with 11 bases between them. The V gene's germline CDR1 is MNHEY and CDR2 SVGAGI. This CDR3 comprises 12 residues. CDR3 sequence (DNA): TGTGCCAGCAGTCCAGGGGGGGCTGAGCAGTTCTTC. It yields the protein CASSPGGAEQFF.

The V gene is TRBV9, the J gene TRBJ1-2, with 7 bases fitting TRBD1. CDR3 length: 14 residues. The V gene end was trimmed by 3 bases and the J gene end by 8 bases; junction bases not matched to a gene: 10. Germline values: CDR1 SGDLS, CDR2 YYNGEE. CDR3 in DNA: TGTGCCAGCAGCGCTTCCCAGACAGGGCGAGGCTACACCTTC. Protein: CASSASQTGRGYTF.

This clone was seen once. This chain links TRBV11-2 with TRBJ2-5; 7 bases agree with TRBD2. This CDR3 is built from 15 residues. Germline-derived CDR1 and CDR2 are SGHAT and FQNNGV. The ends lost 0 bases at V and 7 bases at J; junction bases unmatched: 8. CDR3 loop: CASSLDLVTGGTQYF. The DNA of the CDR3 is TGTGCCAGCAGCTTAGATCTTGTAACGGGGGGGACCCAGTACTTC.

This clone counts as medium-sized. This sample includes further DNA sequences coding for the same CDR3. The V gene is TRBV25-1, the J gene TRBJ1-3, with unresolved D. Trimming removed 2 bases from V and 0 bases from J, with 5 bases in between. This CDR3 contains 14 residues. The germline V gene encodes CDR1 MGHDK and CDR2 SYGVNS. As DNA, the CDR3 is TGTGCCAGCAGTGAACTCAGCTCTGGAAACACCATATATTTT. Translated, it gives CASSELSSGNTIYF.

The chain employs TRBV11-2 and TRBJ2-4, with TRBD1 identical over 8 bases. The CDR3 length is 14 residues. From germline, CDR1 is SGHAT and CDR2 FQNNGV. J was trimmed by 7 bases and V by 8 bases; bases with no gene match: 10. The CDR3 reads CASEGVRGRNIQYF. The CDR3 DNA reads as TGTGCCAGCGAAGGCGTCAGGGGGCGGAACATTCAGTACTTC.

This chain joins TRBV19 and TRBJ1-2, with TRBD1 matching 8 bases. The germline V gene has CDR1 LNHDA and CDR2 SQIVND (reference sequence). V lost 5 bases and J lost 5; bases outside the gene matches: 10. This CDR3 has 15 amino acids. The CDR3 DNA is TGTGCCAGTAGTCAAAATCCGGGACAGGTATATGGCTACACCTTC. This gives the protein CASSQNPGQVYGYTF.

The V gene is TRBV5-6, the J gene TRBJ1-2, with D unclear. From germline, CDR1 is SGHDT and CDR2 YYEEEE. The ends were cut back, 0 bases at V and 8 bases at J, with 14 bases in the middle. CDR3 length equals 14 residues. CDR3 sequence (DNA): TGTGCCAGCAGCTTGGCCGGGGATCCCCTAGGCTACACCTTC. It is translated as CASSLAGDPLGYTF.

The rearrangement uses TRBV2 and TRBJ2-5, with 10 bases matching TRBD2. V was clipped by 7 bases and J by 5 bases; unmatched bases: 7. Germline lookup yields CDR1 SNHLY and CDR2 FYNNEI. The CDR3 runs 14 residues. The CDR3 DNA is TGTGCCAGCAATATAGCGGGAGGAGTCGAGACCCAGTACTTC. Its translation is CASNIAGGVETQYF.

This clone ranks as medium-sized. The J gene is TRBJ1-2, the V gene TRBV6-6; TRBD1 is a possible D gene (5 bases). From germline, CDR1 is MNHNY and CDR2 SVGAGI (reference sequence). V was trimmed by 8 bases and J by 7 bases, leaving 14 bases between them. The CDR3 runs 12 residues. The CDR3 loop is CASAGAAGGYTF. CDR3 coding DNA: TGTGCCAGCGCCGGGGCTGCGGGTGGCTACACCTTC.

The chain is built from TRBV30 and TRBJ2-2, with D possibly TRBD1 on 6 matching bases. Germline assignment: CDR1 GTSNPN and CDR2 SVGIG (reference sequence). V gave up 4 bases and J gave up 1 base, with 13 bases separating them. CDR3 size: 15 residues. CDR3 region: CAWKKGRGNTGELFF. In nucleotides, the CDR3 is TGTGCCTGGAAAAAGGGCAGGGGGAACACCGGGGAGCTGTTTTTT.

The chain uses TRBV27 and TRBJ2-5; D may be TRBD2 (5 bases). The CDR3 extends over 16 amino acids. Germline CDR1 MNHEY, CDR2 SMNVEV (reference sequence). V was cut by 7 bases and J by 4 bases, with 22 bases left in between. The CDR3 sequence is CASNPTGPTSGETQYF. The CDR3 nucleotides are TGTGCCAGCAACCCAACCGGGCCGACGAGCGGAGAGACCCAGTACTTC.

V and J are TRBV5-6 and TRBJ1-2; 10 bases match TRBD1. Germline V gene sequence: CDR1 SGHDT, CDR2 YYEEEE. The CDR3 sequence is 17 residues long. Trimming took 4 bases from V and 4 from J; bases not matched to a gene: 13. The CDR3 reads CASSPDRGQGKSYGYTF. The CDR3 DNA is TGTGCCAGCAGCCCCGACAGGGGGCAGGGGAAGAGCTATGGCTACACCTTC.

The chain carries TRBV6-1 and TRBJ2-2; TRBD2 matches 7 bases. CDR1 is MNHNS and CDR2 is SASEGT in the germline V gene. Trimming cost V 4 bases and J 8 bases; bases outside gene matches: 7. The CDR3 has 14 residues. CDR3 bases: TGTGCCAGCAGTGCCGCCGGGGAGGGTGGGGAGCTGTTTTTT. This sequence encodes CASSAAGEGGELFF.

The CDR3: CSVVPERGNAGELFF. The CDR3 region has the DNA TGCAGCGTTGTCCCCGAGAGGGGCAACGCCGGGGAGCTGTTTTTT. This sequence joins TRBV29-1 and TRBJ2-2; D assignment may be TRBD1 or TRBD2 (5 bases each). The CDR3 is 15 residues long. V gave up 4 bases and J gave up 6 bases, with 18 bases separating them. Germline values: CDR1 SQVTM, CDR2 ANQGSEA.

The rearrangement uses TRBV10-1 and TRBJ2-3; the D gene is possibly TRBD1 (6 bases). V was cut by 3 bases and J by 11 bases, with 24 bases left in between. Germline assignment: CDR1 WNHNN and CDR2 SYGVQD (reference sequence). There are 16 residues in the CDR3. CDR3 loop: CASSESPGQRDGKQYF. CDR3 sequence (DNA): TGCGCCAGCAGTGAAAGTCCAGGACAGAGGGATGGGAAGCAGTATTTT.

The rearrangement uses TRBV5-6 and TRBJ2-7; D remains ambiguous. This CDR3 contains 14 residues. Germline-derived CDR1 and CDR2 are SGHDT and YYEEEE. Trimming took off 0 bases at V and 1 base at J, with 8 bases between the two ends. CDR3 DNA sequence: TGTGCCAGCAGCTTGGTGGACGGATCCTACGAGCAGTACTTC. This encodes CASSLVDGSYEQYF.